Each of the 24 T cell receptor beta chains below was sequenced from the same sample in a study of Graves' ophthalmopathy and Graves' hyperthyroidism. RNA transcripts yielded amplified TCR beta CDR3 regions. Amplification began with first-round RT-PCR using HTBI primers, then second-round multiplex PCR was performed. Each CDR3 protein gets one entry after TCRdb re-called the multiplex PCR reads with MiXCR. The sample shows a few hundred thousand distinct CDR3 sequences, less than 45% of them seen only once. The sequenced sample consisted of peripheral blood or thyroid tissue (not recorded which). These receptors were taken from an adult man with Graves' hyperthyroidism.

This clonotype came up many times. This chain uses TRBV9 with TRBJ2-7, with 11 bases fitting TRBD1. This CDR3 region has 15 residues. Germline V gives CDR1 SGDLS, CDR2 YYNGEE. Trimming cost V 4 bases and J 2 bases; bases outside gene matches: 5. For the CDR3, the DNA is TGTGCCAGCAGCCAGGGACAGGGGGGAACCTACGAGCAGTACTTC. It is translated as CASSQGQGGTYEQYF.

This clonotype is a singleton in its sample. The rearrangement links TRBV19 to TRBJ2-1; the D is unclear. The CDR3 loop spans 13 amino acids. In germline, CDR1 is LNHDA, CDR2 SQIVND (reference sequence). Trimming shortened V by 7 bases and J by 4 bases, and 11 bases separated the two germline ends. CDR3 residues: CASNKNGYNEQFF. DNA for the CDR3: TGTGCCAGTAATAAGAATGGGTACAATGAGCAGTTCTTC.

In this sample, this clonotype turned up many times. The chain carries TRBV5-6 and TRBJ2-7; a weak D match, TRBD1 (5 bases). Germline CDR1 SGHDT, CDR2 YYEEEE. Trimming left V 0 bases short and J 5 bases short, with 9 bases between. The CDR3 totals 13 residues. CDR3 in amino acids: CASSLAPRDEQYF. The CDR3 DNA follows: TGTGCCAGCAGCTTGGCTCCCAGGGACGAGCAGTACTTC.

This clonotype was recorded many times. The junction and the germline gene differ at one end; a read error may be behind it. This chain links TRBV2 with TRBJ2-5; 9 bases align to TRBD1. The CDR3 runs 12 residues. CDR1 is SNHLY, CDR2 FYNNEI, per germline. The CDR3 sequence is CASSEAGTGRGF. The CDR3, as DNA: TGTGCCAGCAGTGAAGCGGGGACAGGGAGAGGCTTC. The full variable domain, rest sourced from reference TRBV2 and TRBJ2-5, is EPEVTQTPSHQVTQMGQEVILRCVPISNHLYFYWYRQILGQKVEFLVSFYNNEISEKSEIFDDQFSVERPDGSNFTLKIRSTKLEDSAMYFCASSEAGTGRGFGPGTRLLVL.

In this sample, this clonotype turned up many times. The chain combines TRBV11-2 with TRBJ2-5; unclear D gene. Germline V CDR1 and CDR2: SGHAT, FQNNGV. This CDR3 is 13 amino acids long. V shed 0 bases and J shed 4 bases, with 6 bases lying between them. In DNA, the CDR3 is TGTGCCAGCAGCTTAGAGGTAGCAGAGACCCAGTACTTC. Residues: CASSLEVAETQYF. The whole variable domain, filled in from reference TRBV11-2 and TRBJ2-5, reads EAGVAQSPRYKIIEKRQSVAFWCNPISGHATLYWYQQILGQGPKLLIQFQNNGVVDDSQLPKDRFSAERLKGVDSTLKIQPAKLEDSAVYLCASSLEVAETQYFGPGTRLLVL.

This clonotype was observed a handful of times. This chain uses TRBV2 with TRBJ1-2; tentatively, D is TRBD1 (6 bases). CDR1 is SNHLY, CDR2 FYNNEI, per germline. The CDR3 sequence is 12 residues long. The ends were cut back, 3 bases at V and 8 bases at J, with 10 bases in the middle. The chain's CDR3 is CASSDEGGGYTF. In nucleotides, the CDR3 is TGTGCCAGCAGTGATGAGGGGGGCGGCTACACCTTC. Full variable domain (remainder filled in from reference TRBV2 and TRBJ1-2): EPEVTQTPSHQVTQMGQEVILRCVPISNHLYFYWYRQILGQKVEFLVSFYNNEISEKSEIFDDQFSVERPDGSNFTLKIRSTKLEDSAMYFCASSDEGGGYTFGSGTRLTVV.

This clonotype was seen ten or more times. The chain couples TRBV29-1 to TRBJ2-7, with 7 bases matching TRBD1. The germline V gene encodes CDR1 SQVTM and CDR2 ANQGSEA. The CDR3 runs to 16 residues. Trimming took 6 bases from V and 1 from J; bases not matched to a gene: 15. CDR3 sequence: CSVRGRGQTSSYEQYF. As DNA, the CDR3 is TGCAGCGTGAGGGGTAGGGGACAGACTTCATCCTACGAGCAGTACTTC.

CDR3 sequence reads: CAISREGPGLSQHF. The CDR3, as DNA: TGTGCCATCAGCCGCGAGGGACCGGGCTTATCCCAGCATTTT. This chain connects TRBV10-3 to TRBJ1-5; TRBD1 might be the D (5 bases). This CDR3 spans 14 amino acids. Germline V lookup: CDR1 ENHRY, CDR2 SYGVKD. The V gene lost 6 bases and the J gene lost 11 bases, with 20 bases spanning the gap.

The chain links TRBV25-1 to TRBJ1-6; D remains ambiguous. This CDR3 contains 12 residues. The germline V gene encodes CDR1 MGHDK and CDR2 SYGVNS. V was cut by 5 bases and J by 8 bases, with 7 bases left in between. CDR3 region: CASSFLDSPLHF. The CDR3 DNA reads TGTGCCAGCAGTTTTCTTGATTCACCCCTCCACTTT.

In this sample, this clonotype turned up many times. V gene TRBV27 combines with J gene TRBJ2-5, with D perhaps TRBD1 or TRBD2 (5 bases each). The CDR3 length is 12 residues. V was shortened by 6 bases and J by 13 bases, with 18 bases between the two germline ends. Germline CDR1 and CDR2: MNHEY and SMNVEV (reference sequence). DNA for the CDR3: TGTGCCAGCAGCGATCGGGGCAATCCGCTGTACTTC. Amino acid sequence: CASSDRGNPLYF.

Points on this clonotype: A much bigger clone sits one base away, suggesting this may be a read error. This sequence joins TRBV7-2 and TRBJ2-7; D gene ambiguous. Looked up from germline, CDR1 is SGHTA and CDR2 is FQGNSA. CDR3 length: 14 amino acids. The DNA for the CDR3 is TGTGCCAGCAGTTCGGGCCCCAATTATTACGAGCAGTGCTTC. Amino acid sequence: CASSSGPNYYEQCF.

The CDR3 spells CASGLAGGQSSYEQYF. The CDR3 DNA sequence: TGTGCTAGTGGTTTGGCAGGGGGACAGAGCTCCTACGAGCAGTACTTC. V is TRBV12-5 and J is TRBJ2-7; 7 positions match TRBD1. Germline V CDR1 and CDR2: LGHNT, FRNRAP. Germline trimming cut 1 base from V and 0 bases from J; bases unmatched to any gene: 6. There are 16 residues in the CDR3.

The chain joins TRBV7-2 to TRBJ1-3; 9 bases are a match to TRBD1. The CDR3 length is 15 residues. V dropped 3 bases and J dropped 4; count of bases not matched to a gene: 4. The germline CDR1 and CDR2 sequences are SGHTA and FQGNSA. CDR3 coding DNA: TGTGCCAGCAGCTTGACAGGGGGGCCCGGAAACACCATATATTTT. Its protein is CASSLTGGPGNTIYF.

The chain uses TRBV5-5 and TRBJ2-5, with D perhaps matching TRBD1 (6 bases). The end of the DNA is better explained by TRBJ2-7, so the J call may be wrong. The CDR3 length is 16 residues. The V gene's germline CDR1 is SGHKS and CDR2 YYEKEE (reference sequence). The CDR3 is CASSLLPTGPSYEQYF. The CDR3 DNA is TGTGCCAGCAGCTTACTCCCCACAGGGCCCTCCTACGAGCAGTACTTC.

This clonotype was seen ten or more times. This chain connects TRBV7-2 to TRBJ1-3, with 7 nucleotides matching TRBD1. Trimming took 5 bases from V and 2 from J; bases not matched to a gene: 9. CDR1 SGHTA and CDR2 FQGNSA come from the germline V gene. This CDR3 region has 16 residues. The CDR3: CASSPRQGSAGNTIYF. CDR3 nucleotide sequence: TGTGCCAGCAGCCCCCGACAGGGATCAGCTGGAAACACCATATATTTT.

Here the CDR3 DNA reads TGTGCCAGCAGCTTAACGGGGGCGTCGTATCAGCCCCAGCAGTACTTC. This gives the protein CASSLTGASYQPQQYF. This chain uses TRBV7-3 with TRBJ2-7, with D maybe TRBD1 (6 bases). CDR3 length equals 16 residues. The V end was cut by 0 bases, the J end by 8 bases, with 20 bases between. Germline lookup yields CDR1 SGHTA and CDR2 FQGTGA.

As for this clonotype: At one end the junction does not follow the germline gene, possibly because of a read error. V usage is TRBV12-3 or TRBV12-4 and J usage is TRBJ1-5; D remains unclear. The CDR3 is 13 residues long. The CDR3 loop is CASSPSGRGPEHF. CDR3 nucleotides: TGTGCCAGCAGTCCTAGCGGGAGAGGGCCCGAGCATTTT.

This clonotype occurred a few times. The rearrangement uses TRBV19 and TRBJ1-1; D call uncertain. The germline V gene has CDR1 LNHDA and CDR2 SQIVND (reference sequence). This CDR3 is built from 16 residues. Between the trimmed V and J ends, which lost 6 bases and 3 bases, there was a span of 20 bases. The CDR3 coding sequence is TGTGCCAGTAGGAAAAGTCGTGGAGGCTATGACACTGAAGCTTTCTTT. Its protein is CASRKSRGGYDTEAFF.

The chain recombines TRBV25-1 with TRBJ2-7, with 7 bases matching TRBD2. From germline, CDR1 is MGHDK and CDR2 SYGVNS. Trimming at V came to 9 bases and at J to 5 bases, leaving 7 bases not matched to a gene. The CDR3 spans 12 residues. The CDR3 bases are TGTGCCAGGAGCCCAGCGGGACACGAGCAGTACTTC. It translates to CARSPAGHEQYF.

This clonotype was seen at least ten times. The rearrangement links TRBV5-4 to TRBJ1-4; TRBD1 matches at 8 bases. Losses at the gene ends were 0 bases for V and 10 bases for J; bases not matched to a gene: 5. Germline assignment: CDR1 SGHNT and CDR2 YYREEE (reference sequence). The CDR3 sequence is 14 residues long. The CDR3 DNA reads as TGTGCCAGCAGCTTGGGTCAGGGGGCCGGAAAACTGTTTTTT. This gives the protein CASSLGQGAGKLFF.

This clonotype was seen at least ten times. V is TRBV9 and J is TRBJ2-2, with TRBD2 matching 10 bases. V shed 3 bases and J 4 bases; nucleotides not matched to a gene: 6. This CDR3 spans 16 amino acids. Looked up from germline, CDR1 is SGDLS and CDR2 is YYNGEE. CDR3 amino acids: CASSELAGSPTGELFF. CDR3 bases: TGTGCCAGCAGCGAACTAGCGGGGAGCCCCACCGGGGAGCTGTTTTTT.

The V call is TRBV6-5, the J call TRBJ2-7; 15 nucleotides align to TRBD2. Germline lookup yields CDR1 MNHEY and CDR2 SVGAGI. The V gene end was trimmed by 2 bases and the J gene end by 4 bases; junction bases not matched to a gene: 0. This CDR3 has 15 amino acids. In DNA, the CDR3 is TGTGCCAGCAGTTACGGGACTAGCGGGGGGTACGAGCAGTACTTC. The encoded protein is CASSYGTSGGYEQYF.

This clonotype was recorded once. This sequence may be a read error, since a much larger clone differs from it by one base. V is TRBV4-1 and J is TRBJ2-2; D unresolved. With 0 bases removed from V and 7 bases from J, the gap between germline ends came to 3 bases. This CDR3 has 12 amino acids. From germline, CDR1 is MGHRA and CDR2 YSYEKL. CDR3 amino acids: CASSQDVGELFF. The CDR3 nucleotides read TGCGCCAGCAGCCAAGATGTCGGGGAGCTGTTTTTT.

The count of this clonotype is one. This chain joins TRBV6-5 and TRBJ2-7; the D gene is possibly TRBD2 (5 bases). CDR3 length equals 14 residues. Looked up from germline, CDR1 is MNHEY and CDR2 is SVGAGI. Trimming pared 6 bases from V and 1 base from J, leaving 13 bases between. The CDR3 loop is CASRTGWGSYEQYF. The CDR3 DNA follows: TGTGCCAGCAGAACGGGATGGGGATCCTACGAGCAGTACTTC.